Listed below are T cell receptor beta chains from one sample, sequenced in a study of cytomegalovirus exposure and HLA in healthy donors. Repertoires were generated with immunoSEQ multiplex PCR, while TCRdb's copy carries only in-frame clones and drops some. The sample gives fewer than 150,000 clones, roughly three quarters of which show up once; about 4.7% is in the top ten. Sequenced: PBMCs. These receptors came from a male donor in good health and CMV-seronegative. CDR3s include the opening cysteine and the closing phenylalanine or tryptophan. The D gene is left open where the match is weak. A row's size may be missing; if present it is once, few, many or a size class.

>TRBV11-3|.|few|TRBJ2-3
CASSLLRTDTQYF
TGTGCCAGCAGCTTATTACGGACAGATACGCAGTATTTT
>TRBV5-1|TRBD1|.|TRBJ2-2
CASSSGQQTNTGELFF
TGCGCCAGCAGCTCGGGACAGCAGACGAACACCGGGGAGCTGTTTTTT
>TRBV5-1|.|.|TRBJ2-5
CASSLIPGRGQETQYF
TGCGCCAGCAGTCTGATCCCGGGCAGGGGCCAAGAGACCCAGTACTTC
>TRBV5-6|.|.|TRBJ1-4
CASSPGGTNEKLFF
TGTGCCAGCAGCCCCGGGGGAACTAATGAAAAACTGTTTTTT
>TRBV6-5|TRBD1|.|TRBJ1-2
CASSHHGTGSYGYTF
TGTGCCAGCAGTCACCACGGGACAGGGTCGTATGGCTACACCTTC
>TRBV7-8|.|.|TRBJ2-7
CASSVDSSYEQYF
TGTGCCAGCAGCGTAGACAGCTCCTACGAGCAGTACTTC
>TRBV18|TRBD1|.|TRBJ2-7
CASSPVPGQVAGEQYF
TGTGCCAGCTCACCAGTCCCTGGACAGGTAGCAGGGGAGCAGTACTTC
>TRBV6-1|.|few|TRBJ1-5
CASTGSLTNQPQHF
TGTGCCAGCACCGGGTCGCTTACTAATCAGCCCCAGCATTTT
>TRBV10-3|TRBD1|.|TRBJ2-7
CATKEGQVSSYEQYF
TGTGCCACCAAAGAGGGACAGGTGAGCTCCTACGAGCAGTACTTC
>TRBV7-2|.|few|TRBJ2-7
CASSLSRGAEEQYF
TGTGCCAGCAGCCTTAGCCGGGGGGCGGAAGAGCAGTACTTC
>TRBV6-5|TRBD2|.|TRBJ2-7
CASSTLAGGSYEQYF
TGTGCCAGCTCCACACTAGCGGGGGGGTCCTACGAGCAGTACTTC
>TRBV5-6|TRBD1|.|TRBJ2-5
CASSPGQGSETQYF
TGTGCCAGCAGCCCGGGACAGGGAAGCGAGACCCAGTACTTC
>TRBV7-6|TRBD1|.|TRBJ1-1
CASSSSDRVYEAFF
TGTGCCAGCAGCTCCTCGGACAGGGTATATGAAGCTTTCTTT
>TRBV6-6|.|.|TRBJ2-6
CASSQGAHSGANVLTF
TGTGCCAGCAGCCAAGGGGCTCATTCTGGGGCCAACGTCCTGACTTTC
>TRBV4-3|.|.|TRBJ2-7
CASSQGGTYGNEQYF
TGCGCCAGCAGCCAAGGAGGGACTTACGGCAACGAGCAGTACTTC
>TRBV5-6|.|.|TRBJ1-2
CASSLAREGMDYGYTF
TGTGCCAGCAGCTTGGCCCGGGAAGGGATGGACTATGGCTACACCTTC
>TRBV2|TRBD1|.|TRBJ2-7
CASSVGGRAEQYF
TGTGCCAGCAGTGTAGGGGGCCGGGCCGAGCAGTACTTC
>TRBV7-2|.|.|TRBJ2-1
CASGLGWGLGGEQFF
TGTGCCAGCGGCTTAGGCTGGGGCCTGGGCGGAGAGCAGTTCTTC
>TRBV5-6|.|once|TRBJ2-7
CASSFWGDSYEQYF
TGTGCCAGCAGCTTCTGGGGGGACTCCTACGAGCAGTACTTC
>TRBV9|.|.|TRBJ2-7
CASSPRPGEAREQYF
TGTGCCAGCAGCCCCAGACCGGGGGAGGCTCGCGAGCAGTACTTC
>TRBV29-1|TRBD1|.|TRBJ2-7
CSVAGQGEVSYEQYF
TGCAGCGTTGCGGGGCAGGGGGAAGTGTCTTACGAGCAGTACTTC
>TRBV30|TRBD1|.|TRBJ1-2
CAWSVRTGPLSYGYTF
TGTGCCTGGAGTGTAAGGACAGGACCATTATCCTATGGCTACACCTTC
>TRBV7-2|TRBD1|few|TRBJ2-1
CASSLTGEPYSSEQFF
TGTGCCAGCAGCTTAACAGGGGAACCATACAGTAGTGAGCAGTTCTTC
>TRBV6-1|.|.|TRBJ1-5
CASSEPRGNNQPQHF
TGTGCCAGCAGTGAACCGCGGGGAAACAATCAGCCCCAGCATTTT
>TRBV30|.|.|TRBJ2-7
CAWTTGYEQYF
TGTGCCTGGACGACTGGCTACGAGCAGTACTTC